The rows below give T cell receptor beta chains drawn from one sample of a study of T cells after posttransplantation cyclophosphamide. Only in-frame clones appear in the TCRdb table, and some are missing; sequencing was by immunoSEQ multiplex PCR. The data contain some 11,000 clones, approximately 80% of them singletons. Specimen: PBMCs, collected about 1,700 days after allogeneic stem cell transplant with posttransplant cyclophosphamide. These receptors originate from a female patient aged 50-59 years who received an allogeneic stem cell transplant from a related donor, was CMV-positive, and had no GVHD. Some T cells may be supplied by the graft donor. The CDR3 runs from the conserved cysteine through the conserved F or W. Each record gives: CDR3 length, J gene, V gene, D gene, CDR3 protein. The D gene is left open where the match is weak.

len: 15
j_gene: TRBJ2-7
v_gene: TRBV18
d_gene: TRBD2
CDR3aa: CASSPLGGDAYEQYF

len: 13
j_gene: TRBJ2-1
v_gene: TRBV27
d_gene: .
CDR3aa: CASSPGPYDEQFF

len: 15
j_gene: TRBJ2-1
v_gene: TRBV5-1
d_gene: TRBD2
CDR3aa: CASSSSGIQNNEQFF

len: 16
j_gene: TRBJ2-1
v_gene: TRBV7-3
d_gene: TRBD2
CDR3aa: CASSFVAGEFYNEQFF

len: 13
j_gene: TRBJ2-5
v_gene: TRBV2
d_gene: .
CDR3aa: CASRAGIWETQYF

len: 11
j_gene: TRBJ1-2
v_gene: TRBV2
d_gene: TRBD1
CDR3aa: CASSVGQTYTF

len: 14
j_gene: TRBJ1-1
v_gene: TRBV29-1
d_gene: TRBD1
CDR3aa: CSVAQGGMSTEAFF

len: 13
j_gene: TRBJ2-5
v_gene: TRBV7-8
d_gene: .
CDR3aa: CASSPSGQETQYF

len: 15
j_gene: TRBJ1-5
v_gene: TRBV7-2
d_gene: TRBD1
CDR3aa: CASSPTGPNNQPQHF

len: 16
j_gene: TRBJ2-5
v_gene: TRBV5-4
d_gene: .
CDR3aa: CASTTEGAPISETQYF

len: 14
j_gene: TRBJ2-7
v_gene: TRBV7-3
d_gene: .
CDR3aa: CASSLAPAGYEQYF

len: 17
j_gene: TRBJ2-1
v_gene: TRBV18
d_gene: TRBD2
CDR3aa: CASSPELGLAGVNEQFF

len: 18
j_gene: TRBJ2-7
v_gene: TRBV2
d_gene: TRBD2
CDR3aa: CASSEAVTRLAVSYEQYF

len: 16
j_gene: TRBJ2-5
v_gene: TRBV29-1
d_gene: TRBD1
CDR3aa: CSVVGWDRGLGETQYF

len: 17
j_gene: TRBJ2-7
v_gene: TRBV6-1
d_gene: .
CDR3aa: CASSEWASADLFYEQYF

len: 21
j_gene: TRBJ1-1
v_gene: TRBV30
d_gene: TRBD1
CDR3aa: CAWKDGGRGEYRQGPNTEAFF

len: 13
j_gene: TRBJ2-7
v_gene: TRBV2
d_gene: TRBD1
CDR3aa: CASDHGQAYEQYF

len: 14
j_gene: TRBJ2-7
v_gene: TRBV5-1
d_gene: TRBD1
CDR3aa: CASSPGTARYEQYF

len: 14
j_gene: TRBJ1-4
v_gene: TRBV5-1
d_gene: TRBD1
CDR3aa: CASRPGTGGEKLFF

len: 14
j_gene: TRBJ2-1
v_gene: TRBV7-3
d_gene: TRBD1
CDR3aa: CASSLGQGFGEQFF

len: 17
j_gene: TRBJ2-7
v_gene: TRBV7-6
d_gene: TRBD2
CDR3aa: CASSLAGGSPSVGEQYF

len: 13
j_gene: TRBJ2-7
v_gene: TRBV13
d_gene: .
CDR3aa: CASSLSGPYEQYF

len: 12
j_gene: TRBJ1-1
v_gene: TRBV10-2
d_gene: .
CDR3aa: CASEGGRTEAFF

len: 15
j_gene: TRBJ1-2
v_gene: TRBV14
d_gene: TRBD1
CDR3aa: CASSQDIATGGSYTF

len: 14
j_gene: TRBJ2-1
v_gene: TRBV27
d_gene: TRBD2
CDR3aa: CASRLAGGPGEQFF

len: 13
j_gene: TRBJ2-7
v_gene: TRBV2
d_gene: .
CDR3aa: CASRRGPSYEQYF

len: 15
j_gene: TRBJ2-1
v_gene: TRBV29-1
d_gene: TRBD2
CDR3aa: CSVEGLAGRDNEQFF

len: 13
j_gene: TRBJ1-1
v_gene: TRBV19
d_gene: .
CDR3aa: CASSIGQNTEAFF

len: 13
j_gene: TRBJ2-1
v_gene: TRBV7-2
d_gene: TRBD2
CDR3aa: CASSLSREGGVFF

len: 14
j_gene: TRBJ1-4
v_gene: TRBV27
d_gene: .
CDR3aa: CASSSVATNEKLFF

len: 15
j_gene: TRBJ2-7
v_gene: TRBV5-8
d_gene: .
CDR3aa: CASSSDRTNMYEQYF

len: 13
j_gene: TRBJ2-5
v_gene: TRBV9
d_gene: .
CDR3aa: CASSVAGVPWKYF

len: 16
j_gene: TRBJ2-2
v_gene: TRBV9
d_gene: TRBD2
CDR3aa: CASSVQGGHYGGELFF

len: 15
j_gene: TRBJ2-1
v_gene: TRBV18
d_gene: .
CDR3aa: CASSPTDRSYNEQFF

len: 14
j_gene: TRBJ2-7
v_gene: TRBV9
d_gene: TRBD1
CDR3aa: CASSLGTANYEQYF

len: 11
j_gene: TRBJ2-1
v_gene: TRBV7-8
d_gene: .
CDR3aa: CASSFFNEQFF

len: 14
j_gene: TRBJ1-1
v_gene: TRBV30
d_gene: TRBD1
CDR3aa: CAWSVILGTGEAFF

len: 13
j_gene: TRBJ2-7
v_gene: TRBV28
d_gene: .
CDR3aa: CASRVQGFDEQYF

len: 14
j_gene: TRBJ2-5
v_gene: TRBV6-5
d_gene: .
CDR3aa: CASSYGNNRETQYF

len: 16
j_gene: TRBJ2-1
v_gene: TRBV7-9
d_gene: TRBD1
CDR3aa: CASSLAWDRGRDEQFF

len: 12
j_gene: TRBJ2-7
v_gene: TRBV28
d_gene: .
CDR3aa: CASSFIRGEQYF